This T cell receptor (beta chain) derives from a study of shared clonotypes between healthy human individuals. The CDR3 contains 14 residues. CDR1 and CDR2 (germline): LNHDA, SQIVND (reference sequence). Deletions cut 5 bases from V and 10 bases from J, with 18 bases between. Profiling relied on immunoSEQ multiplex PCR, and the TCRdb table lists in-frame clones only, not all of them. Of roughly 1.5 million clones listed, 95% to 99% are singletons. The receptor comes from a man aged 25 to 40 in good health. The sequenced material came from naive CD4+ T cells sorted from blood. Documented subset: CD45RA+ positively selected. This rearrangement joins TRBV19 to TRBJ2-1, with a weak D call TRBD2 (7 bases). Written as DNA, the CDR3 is TGTGCCAGTAGTCCGCGAGGGGGGGCGCGGGAGCAGTTCTTC. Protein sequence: CASSPRGGAREQFF.